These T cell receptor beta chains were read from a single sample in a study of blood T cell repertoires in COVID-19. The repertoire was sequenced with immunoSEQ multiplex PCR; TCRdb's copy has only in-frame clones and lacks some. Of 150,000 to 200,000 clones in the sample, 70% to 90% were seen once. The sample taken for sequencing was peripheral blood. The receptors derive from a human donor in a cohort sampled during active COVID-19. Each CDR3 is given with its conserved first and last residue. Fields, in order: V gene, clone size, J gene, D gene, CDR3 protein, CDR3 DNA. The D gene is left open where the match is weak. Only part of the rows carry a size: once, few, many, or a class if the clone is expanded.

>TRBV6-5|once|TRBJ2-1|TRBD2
CASKQRGGNNEQFF
TGTGCCAGCAAACAGCGGGGGGGGAACAATGAGCAGTTCTTC
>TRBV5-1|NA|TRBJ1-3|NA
CASRQSSGNTIYF
TGCGCCAGCAGACAGAGTTCTGGAAACACCATATATTTT
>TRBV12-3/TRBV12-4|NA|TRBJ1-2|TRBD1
CASIGTGGRGYTF
TGTGCCAGCATTGGGACAGGCGGCCGCGGCTACACCTTC
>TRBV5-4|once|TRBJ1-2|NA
CASGRVAENYGYTF
TGTGCCAGCGGCAGGGTAGCGGAGAACTATGGCTACACCTTC
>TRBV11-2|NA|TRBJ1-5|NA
CASSLGLQGRSNQPQHF
TGTGCCAGCAGCTTAGGCCTTCAGGGTAGGAGCAATCAGCCCCAGCATTTT
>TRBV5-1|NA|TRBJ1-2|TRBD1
CASSIPGQGAVGGYTF
TGCGCCAGCAGCATCCCGGGACAGGGGGCGGTCGGTGGCTACACCTTC
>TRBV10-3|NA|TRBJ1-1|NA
CASWDILNTEAFF
TGTGCCTCCTGGGACATACTGAACACTGAAGCTTTCTTT
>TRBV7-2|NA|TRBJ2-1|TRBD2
CASSLAALAGGFYNEQFF
TGTGCCAGCAGCTTAGCGGCCCTAGCGGGGGGGTTCTACAATGAGCAGTTCTTC
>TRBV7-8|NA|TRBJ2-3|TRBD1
CASSLDREDTQYF
TGTGCCAGCAGCCTCGACAGGGAGGATACGCAGTATTTT
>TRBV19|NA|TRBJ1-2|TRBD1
CASSPRDRPNYGYTF
TGTGCCAGTAGTCCCCGGGACAGGCCTAACTATGGCTACACCTTC
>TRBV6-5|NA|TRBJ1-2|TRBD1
CASSYAKGGGDYGYTF
TGTGCCAGCAGTTACGCAAAAGGGGGCGGAGACTATGGCTACACCTTC
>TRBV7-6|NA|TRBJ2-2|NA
CASSLENRQTGELFF
TGTGCCAGCAGCTTAGAGAACAGACAAACCGGGGAGCTGTTTTTT
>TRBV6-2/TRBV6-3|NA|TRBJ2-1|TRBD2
CASSSAGGRYNEQFF
TGTGCCAGCAGTTCCGCGGGGGGACGGTACAATGAGCAGTTCTTC
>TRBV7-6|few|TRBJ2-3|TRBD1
CASTDRHTDTQYF
TGTGCCAGCACGGACAGGCACACAGATACGCAGTATTTT
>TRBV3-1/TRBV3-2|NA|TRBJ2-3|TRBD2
CASSSSGGPCTDTQYF
TGTGCCAGCAGCTCTAGCGGGGGCCCTTGCACAGATACGCAGTATTTT
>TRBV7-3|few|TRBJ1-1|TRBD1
CASSLVDRGTEAFF
TGTGCCAGCAGCTTAGTGGACAGGGGTACTGAAGCTTTCTTT
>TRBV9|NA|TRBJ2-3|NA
CASSRGGVGTDTQYF
TGTGCCAGCAGCCGAGGGGGGGTTGGGACAGATACGCAGTATTTT
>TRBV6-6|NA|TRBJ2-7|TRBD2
CASSSSGRNSYEQYF
TGTGCCAGCAGTTCTAGCGGGAGGAACTCCTACGAGCAGTACTTC
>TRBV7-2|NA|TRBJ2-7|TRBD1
CASSLILGGVDEQYF
TGTGCCAGCAGCTTAATTTTAGGGGGCGTGGACGAGCAGTACTTC
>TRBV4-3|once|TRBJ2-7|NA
CASSRGVGSYEQYF
TGCGCCAGCAGCCGCGGGGTGGGGTCCTACGAGCAGTACTTC
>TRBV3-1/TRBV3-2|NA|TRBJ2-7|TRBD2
CASSWAGGLYEQYF
TGTGCCAGCAGTTGGGCGGGAGGTCTTTACGAGCAGTACTTC
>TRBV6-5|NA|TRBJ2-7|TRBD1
CASNRQGAGGEQYF
TGTGCCAGCAATAGACAGGGGGCAGGTGGCGAGCAGTACTTC
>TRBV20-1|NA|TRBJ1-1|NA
CSASGGWGAFF
TGCAGTGCTAGCGGCGGGTGGGGAGCTTTCTTT
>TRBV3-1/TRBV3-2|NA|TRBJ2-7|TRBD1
CASSSRDRVHEQYF
TGTGCCAGCAGCTCCCGGGACAGGGTCCACGAGCAGTACTTC
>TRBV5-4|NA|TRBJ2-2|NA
CASSLGSRRDTGELFF
TGTGCCAGCAGCTTGGGGTCCCGCCGGGACACCGGGGAGCTGTTTTTT
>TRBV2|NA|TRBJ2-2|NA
CASSEARQGNTGELFF
TGTGCCAGCAGTGAAGCGCGTCAGGGAAACACCGGGGAGCTGTTTTTT
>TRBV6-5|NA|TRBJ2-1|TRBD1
CASSSRTGFNEQFF
TGTGCCAGCAGTTCCCGGACAGGTTTCAATGAGCAGTTCTTC
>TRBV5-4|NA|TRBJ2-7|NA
CASSSSGASSYEQYF
TGTGCCAGCAGCTCGTCAGGGGCGAGCTCCTACGAGCAGTACTTC
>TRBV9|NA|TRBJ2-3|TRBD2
CASSVAAGATDTQYF
TGTGCCAGCAGCGTAGCAGCGGGAGCCACAGATACGCAGTATTTT
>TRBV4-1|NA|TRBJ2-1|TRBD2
CASSQDRVMGGVF
TGCGCCAGCAGCCAAGATAGGGTGATGGGGGGGGTCTTC
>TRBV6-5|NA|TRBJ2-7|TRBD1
CASTTTGGASYEQYF
TGTGCCAGCACTACCACAGGGGGCGCGAGCTACGAGCAGTACTTC
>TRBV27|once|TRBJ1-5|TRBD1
CASSPGQGGYQPQHF
TGTGCCAGCAGCCCCGGACAGGGGGGTTACCAGCCCCAGCATTTT
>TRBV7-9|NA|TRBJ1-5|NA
CASSLGTQVYSNQPQHF
TGTGCCAGCAGCTTAGGGACTCAGGTTTATAGCAATCAGCCCCAGCATTTT
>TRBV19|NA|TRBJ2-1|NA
CASSSRWAGEINEQFF
TGTGCCAGTAGCTCGAGGTGGGCAGGGGAAATCAATGAGCAGTTCTTC
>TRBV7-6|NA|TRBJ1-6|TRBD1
CASSLRTGMSPLHF
TGTGCCAGCAGCTTAAGGACAGGGATGTCACCCCTCCACTTT
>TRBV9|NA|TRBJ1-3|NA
CASSVGGNSGNTIYF
TGTGCCAGCAGCGTAGGCGGGAACTCTGGAAACACCATATATTTT
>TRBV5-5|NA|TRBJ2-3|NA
CASSLAGTSSSTDTQYF
TGTGCCAGCAGCTTGGCGGGGACATCCTCTAGCACAGATACGCAGTATTTT
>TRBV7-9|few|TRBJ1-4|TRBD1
CASSFSGDRNNEKLFF
TGTGCCAGCAGCTTCAGTGGGGACAGGAATAATGAAAAACTGTTTTTT
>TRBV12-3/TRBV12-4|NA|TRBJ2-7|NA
CASSLRESYEQYF
TGTGCCAGCAGTTTACGGGAGTCCTACGAGCAGTACTTC
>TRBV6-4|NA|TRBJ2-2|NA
CASSDSAAGELFF
TGTGCCAGCAGTGATAGCGCCGCCGGGGAGCTGTTTTTT
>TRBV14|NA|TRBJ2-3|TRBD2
CASSHRTSEGTQYF
TGTGCCAGCAGCCACCGGACTAGCGAGGGCACGCAGTATTTT
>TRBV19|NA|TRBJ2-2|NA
CASSGSNTGELFF
TGTGCCAGCAGCGGTTCGAACACCGGGGAGCTGTTTTTT
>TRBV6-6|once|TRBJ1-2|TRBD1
CASSYFVQGAYGYTF
TGTGCCAGCAGTTATTTCGTCCAGGGGGCGTATGGCTACACCTTC
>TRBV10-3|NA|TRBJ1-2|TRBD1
CATPTGTYGYTF
TGTGCCACGCCGACAGGGACCTATGGCTACACCTTC
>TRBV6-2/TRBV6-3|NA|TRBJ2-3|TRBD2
CASTPGRGWPDTQYF
TGTGCCAGCACCCCGGGGAGGGGTTGGCCAGATACGCAGTATTTT
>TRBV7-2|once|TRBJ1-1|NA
CASSVTRNTEAFF
TGTGCCAGCAGCGTAACAAGGAACACTGAAGCTTTCTTT